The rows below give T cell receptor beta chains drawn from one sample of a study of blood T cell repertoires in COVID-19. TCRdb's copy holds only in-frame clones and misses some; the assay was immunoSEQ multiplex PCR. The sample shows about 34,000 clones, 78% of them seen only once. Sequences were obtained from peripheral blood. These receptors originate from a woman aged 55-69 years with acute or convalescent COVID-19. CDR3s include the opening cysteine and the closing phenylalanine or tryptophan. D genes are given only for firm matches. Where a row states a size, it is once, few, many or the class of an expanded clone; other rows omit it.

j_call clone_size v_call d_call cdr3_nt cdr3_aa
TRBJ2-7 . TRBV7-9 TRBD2 TGTGCCAGCAGATCTAGCGGGGACCCTACCTACGAGCAGTACTTC CASRSSGDPTYEQYF
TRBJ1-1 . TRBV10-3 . TGTGCCATCAGTCGAACAGGGCGGAACACTGAAGCTTTCTTT CAISRTGRNTEAFF
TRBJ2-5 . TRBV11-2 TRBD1 TGTGCCAGCACTCTTGGGGACAGGGAACAAGAGACCCAGTACTTC CASTLGDREQETQYF
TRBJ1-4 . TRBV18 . TGTGCCAGCTCACCAGGGAGAGCAACTAATGAAAAACTGTTTTTT CASSPGRATNEKLFF
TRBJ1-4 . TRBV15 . TGTGCCACCAGCAGGGCTAGAAAAGAAAAACTGTTTTTT CATSRARKEKLFF
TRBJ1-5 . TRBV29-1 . TGCAGCGTTGTTGACGCGGGAGATCAGCCCCAGCATTTT CSVVDAGDQPQHF
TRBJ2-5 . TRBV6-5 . TGTGCCAGCAGTAGTTCTAGCGAACAAGAGACCCAGTACTTC CASSSSSEQETQYF
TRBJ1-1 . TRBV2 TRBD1 TGTGCCAGCGGGGACAGGGGCATGAACACTGAAGCTTTCTTT CASGDRGMNTEAFF
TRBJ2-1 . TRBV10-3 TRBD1 TGTGCCATCCAAGCCGAAGGGACAGGGTTGAATGAGCAGTTCTTC CAIQAEGTGLNEQFF
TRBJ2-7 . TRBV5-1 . TGCGCCAGCAGCTTGGGGAGCTCCTACGAGCAGTACTTC CASSLGSSYEQYF
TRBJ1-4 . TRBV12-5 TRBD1 TGTGCTAGTGGTTTGTGGACGGAGGGGGCTGAAAAACTGTTTTTT CASGLWTEGAEKLFF
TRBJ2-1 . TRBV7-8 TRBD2 TGTGCCAGCAGGAACAAGCGGGGGGGCGGAGATGAGCAGTTCTTC CASRNKRGGGDEQFF
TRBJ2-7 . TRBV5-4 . TGTGCCAGCAGCCCCACGTGGGGGGCCTACGAGCAGTACTTC CASSPTWGAYEQYF
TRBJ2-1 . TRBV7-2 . TGTGCCAGCAGCTTAGGCGGCCTCATGAGAAATGAGCAGTTCTTC CASSLGGLMRNEQFF
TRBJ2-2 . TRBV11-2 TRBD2 TGTGCCAGCAGTTTACTCCTAGCGGGGGGGCGAGGCACCGGGGAGCTGTTTTTT CASSLLLAGGRGTGELFF
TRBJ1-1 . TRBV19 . TGTGCCAGTACCCTGGGAGGAAACACTGAAGCTTTCTTT CASTLGGNTEAFF
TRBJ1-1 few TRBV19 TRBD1 TGTGCCAGTAGTACCCTCCAGGGGGAGACTGAAGCTTTCTTT CASSTLQGETEAFF
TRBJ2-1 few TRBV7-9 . TGTGCCAGCAGCAGAGACTACAATGAGCAGTTCTTC CASSRDYNEQFF
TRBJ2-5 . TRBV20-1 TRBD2 TGCAGTGCTAGGGGGGGGGAGACCCAGTACTTC CSARGGETQYF
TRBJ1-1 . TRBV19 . TGTGCCAGTAGTAACCCTCGGGGGAACACTGAAGCTTTCTTT CASSNPRGNTEAFF
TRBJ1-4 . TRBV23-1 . TGCGCCAGCAGTTATCCCACAAGGACAGTTCTGTTTTTT CASSYPTRTVLFF
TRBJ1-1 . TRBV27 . TGTGCCAGCAGTCCCTTTATGAACACTGAAGCTTTCTTT CASSPFMNTEAFF